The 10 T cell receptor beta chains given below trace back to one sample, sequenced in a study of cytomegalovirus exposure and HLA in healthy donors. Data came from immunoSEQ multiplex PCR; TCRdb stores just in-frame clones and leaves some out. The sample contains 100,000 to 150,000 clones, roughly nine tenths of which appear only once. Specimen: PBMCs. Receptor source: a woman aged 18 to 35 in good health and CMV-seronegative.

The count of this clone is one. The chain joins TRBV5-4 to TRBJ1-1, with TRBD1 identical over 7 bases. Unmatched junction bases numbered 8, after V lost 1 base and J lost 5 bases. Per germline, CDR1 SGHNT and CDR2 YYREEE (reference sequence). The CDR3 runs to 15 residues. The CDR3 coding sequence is TGTGCCAGCAGCTTGATTCACAGGGGTGGAACTGAAGCTTTCTTT. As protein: CASSLIHRGGTEAFF.

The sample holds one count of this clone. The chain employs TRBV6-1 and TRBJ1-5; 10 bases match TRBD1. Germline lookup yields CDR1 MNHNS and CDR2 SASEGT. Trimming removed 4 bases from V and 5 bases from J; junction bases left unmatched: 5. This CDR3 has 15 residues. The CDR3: CASSAGTGEHQPQHF. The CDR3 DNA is TGTGCCAGCAGTGCCGGGACAGGGGAACATCAGCCCCAGCATTTT.

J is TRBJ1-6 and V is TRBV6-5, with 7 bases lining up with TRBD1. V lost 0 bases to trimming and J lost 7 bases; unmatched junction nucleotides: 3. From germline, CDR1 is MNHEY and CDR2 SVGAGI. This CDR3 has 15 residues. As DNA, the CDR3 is TGTGCCAGCAGTTACTCGATACAGGGGAATTCACCCCTCCACTTT. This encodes CASSYSIQGNSPLHF.

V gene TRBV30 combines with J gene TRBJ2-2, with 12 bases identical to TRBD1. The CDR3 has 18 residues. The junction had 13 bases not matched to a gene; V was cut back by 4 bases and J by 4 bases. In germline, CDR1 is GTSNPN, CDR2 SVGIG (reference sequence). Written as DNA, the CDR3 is TGTGCCTGGACCCGTGGGGACAGGGGGCGCGTAAGCACCGGGGAGCTGTTTTTT. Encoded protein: CAWTRGDRGRVSTGELFF.

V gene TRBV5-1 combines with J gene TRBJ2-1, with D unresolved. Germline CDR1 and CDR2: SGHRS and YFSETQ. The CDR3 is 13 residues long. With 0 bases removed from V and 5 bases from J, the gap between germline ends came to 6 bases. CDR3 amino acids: CASSLGINNEQFF. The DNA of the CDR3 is TGCGCCAGCAGCTTGGGTATTAACAATGAGCAGTTCTTC.

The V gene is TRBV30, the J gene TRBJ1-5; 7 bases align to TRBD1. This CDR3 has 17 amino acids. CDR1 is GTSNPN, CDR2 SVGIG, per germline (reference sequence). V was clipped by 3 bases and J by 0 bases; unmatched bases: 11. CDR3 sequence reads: CAWSLGTAIYSNQPQHF. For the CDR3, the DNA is TGTGCCTGGAGCCTCGGGACAGCCATCTATAGCAATCAGCCCCAGCATTTT.

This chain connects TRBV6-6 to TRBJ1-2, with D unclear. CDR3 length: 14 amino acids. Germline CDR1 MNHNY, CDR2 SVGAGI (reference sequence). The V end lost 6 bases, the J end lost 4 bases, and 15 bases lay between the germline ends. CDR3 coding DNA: TGTGCCAGCAGGCCCCCACAGAGACCCTATGGCTACACCTTC. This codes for CASRPPQRPYGYTF.

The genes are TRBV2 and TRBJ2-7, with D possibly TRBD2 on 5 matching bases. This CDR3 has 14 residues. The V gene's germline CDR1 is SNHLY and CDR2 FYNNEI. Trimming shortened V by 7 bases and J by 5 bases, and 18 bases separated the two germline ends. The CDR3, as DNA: TGTGCCAGCAACCCGGCGAGGGTGGGTCACGAGCAGTACTTC. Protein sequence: CASNPARVGHEQYF.

The CDR3 loop is CAWSPGLAASTGELFF. CDR3 in DNA: TGTGCCTGGAGCCCGGGACTAGCGGCTTCCACCGGGGAGCTGTTTTTT. This rearrangement joins TRBV30 to TRBJ2-2; 11 bases are shared with TRBD2. Losses at the gene ends were 3 bases for V and 4 bases for J; bases not matched to a gene: 7. This CDR3 spans 16 amino acids. Per the germline V gene, CDR1 is GTSNPN and CDR2 is SVGIG (reference sequence).

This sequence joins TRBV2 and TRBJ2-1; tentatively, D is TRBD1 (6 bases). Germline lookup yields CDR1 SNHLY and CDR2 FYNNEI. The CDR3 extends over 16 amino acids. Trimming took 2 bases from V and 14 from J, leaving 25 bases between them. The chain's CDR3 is CASSEYIGSTGTRKFF. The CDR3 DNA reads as TGTGCCAGCAGTGAATATATCGGATCCACCGGGACACGTAAGTTCTTC.